Listed below are T cell receptor beta chains from one sample, sequenced in a study of beta chain features in type 1 diabetes. The assay was immunoSEQ multiplex PCR, and TCRdb's table has in-frame clones only and misses some. The data hold some 170,000 clones, with roughly 63% observed a single time. The sample comprised naive CD4+ T cells from blood. These receptor sequences come from a man younger than 45 with type 1 diabetes. Both conserved end residues are part of each CDR3. The D gene is left open where the match is weak. Some rows have no size entry. The others give once, few or many, or a class for an expanded clone.

v_call: TRBV6-5
clone_size: .
j_call: TRBJ1-3
d_call: .
cdr3_aa: CASSYNSGNTIYF
cdr3_nt: TGTGCCAGCAGTTATAATTCTGGAAACACCATATATTTT

v_call: TRBV27
clone_size: .
j_call: TRBJ1-3
d_call: .
cdr3_aa: CASSLTHSGNTIYF
cdr3_nt: TGTGCCAGCAGTTTAACGCACTCTGGAAACACCATATATTTT

v_call: TRBV15
clone_size: .
j_call: TRBJ2-1
d_call: TRBD2
cdr3_aa: CATSRDRAGEREQFF
cdr3_nt: TGTGCCACCAGCAGAGATAGAGCGGGGGAGCGAGAGCAGTTCTTC

v_call: TRBV10-3
clone_size: .
j_call: TRBJ2-5
d_call: .
cdr3_aa: CATFEETQYF
cdr3_nt: TGTGCCACGTTTGAGGAGACCCAGTACTTC

v_call: TRBV30
clone_size: .
j_call: TRBJ1-5
d_call: TRBD1
cdr3_aa: CAWSRQGDQPQHF
cdr3_nt: TGTGCCTGGAGTCGACAGGGAGATCAGCCCCAGCATTTT

v_call: TRBV30
clone_size: .
j_call: TRBJ2-5
d_call: .
cdr3_aa: CAWSAGRETQYF
cdr3_nt: TGTGCCTGGAGCGCGGGCCGGGAGACCCAGTACTTC

v_call: TRBV7-9
clone_size: .
j_call: TRBJ2-1
d_call: .
cdr3_aa: CASSLPQGHEQFF
cdr3_nt: TGTGCCAGCAGCTTACCGCAGGGACATGAGCAGTTCTTC

v_call: TRBV7-9
clone_size: .
j_call: TRBJ2-3
d_call: .
cdr3_aa: CASSLEGTTDTQYF
cdr3_nt: TGTGCCAGCAGCTTGGAAGGGACCACAGATACGCAGTATTTT

v_call: TRBV11-2
clone_size: .
j_call: TRBJ2-2
d_call: .
cdr3_aa: CASTPGTGELFF
cdr3_nt: TGTGCCAGCACTCCCGGCACCGGGGAGCTGTTTTTT

v_call: TRBV29-1
clone_size: .
j_call: TRBJ2-7
d_call: TRBD2
cdr3_aa: CSVARGGYEQYF
cdr3_nt: TGCAGCGTGGCCCGGGGGGGCTACGAGCAGTACTTC

v_call: TRBV7-9
clone_size: once
j_call: TRBJ1-2
d_call: TRBD1
cdr3_aa: CASSLGQNNYGYTF
cdr3_nt: TGTGCCAGCAGCTTGGGACAGAATAACTATGGCTACACCTTC

v_call: TRBV29-1
clone_size: .
j_call: TRBJ1-1
d_call: .
cdr3_aa: CSALRDTGGNTEAFF
cdr3_nt: TGCAGCGCCCTCCGGGACACGGGAGGGAACACTGAAGCTTTCTTT

v_call: TRBV30
clone_size: .
j_call: TRBJ2-5
d_call: .
cdr3_aa: CAWGNGAVQETQYF
cdr3_nt: TGTGCCTGGGGGAACGGAGCGGTACAAGAGACCCAGTACTTC

v_call: TRBV4-3
clone_size: .
j_call: TRBJ2-2
d_call: .
cdr3_aa: CASSQADWGGELFF
cdr3_nt: TGCGCCAGCAGCCAAGCGGACTGGGGCGGGGAGCTGTTTTTT

v_call: TRBV30
clone_size: .
j_call: TRBJ1-5
d_call: .
cdr3_aa: CAWSVIQGQPQHF
cdr3_nt: TGTGCCTGGAGTGTTATACAGGGACAGCCCCAGCATTTT

v_call: TRBV10-1
clone_size: .
j_call: TRBJ2-3
d_call: TRBD2
cdr3_aa: CASSESGLGTDTQYF
cdr3_nt: TGCGCCAGCAGTGAGTCGGGACTAGGTACAGATACGCAGTATTTT

v_call: TRBV9
clone_size: .
j_call: TRBJ1-5
d_call: .
cdr3_aa: CASSVAGDQPQHF
cdr3_nt: TGTGCCAGCAGCGTAGCGGGGGATCAGCCCCAGCATTTT

v_call: TRBV15
clone_size: .
j_call: TRBJ1-1
d_call: TRBD1
cdr3_aa: CATSGKDRGSTEAFF
cdr3_nt: TGTGCCACCAGCGGAAAGGACAGGGGTAGCACTGAAGCTTTCTTT

v_call: TRBV9
clone_size: .
j_call: TRBJ2-3
d_call: TRBD2
cdr3_aa: CASSAYSGTSFTDTQYF
cdr3_nt: TGTGCCAGCAGCGCTTACTCAGGGACTAGCTTCACAGATACGCAGTATTTT

v_call: TRBV6-6
clone_size: few
j_call: TRBJ2-1
d_call: .
cdr3_aa: CAIPLWGVNEQFF
cdr3_nt: TGTGCCATCCCCCTTTGGGGCGTGAATGAGCAGTTCTTC

v_call: TRBV30
clone_size: few
j_call: TRBJ1-2
d_call: TRBD1
cdr3_aa: CAWTRGTGTDYGYTF
cdr3_nt: TGTGCCTGGACCCGCGGGACAGGGACGGACTATGGCTACACCTTC

v_call: TRBV7-2
clone_size: .
j_call: TRBJ2-7
d_call: .
cdr3_aa: CASSLEASPSYEQYF
cdr3_nt: TGTGCCAGCAGCTTAGAGGCTAGCCCGTCCTACGAGCAGTACTTC

v_call: TRBV5-1
clone_size: .
j_call: TRBJ2-5
d_call: .
cdr3_aa: CASSYGVGTQETQYF
cdr3_nt: TGCGCCAGCAGCTATGGCGTGGGGACACAAGAGACCCAGTACTTC

v_call: TRBV7-2
clone_size: few
j_call: TRBJ2-1
d_call: .
cdr3_aa: CASSLRVPPQQFF
cdr3_nt: TGTGCCAGCAGCCTTCGAGTCCCGCCCCAGCAGTTCTTC

v_call: TRBV28
clone_size: .
j_call: TRBJ1-4
d_call: .
cdr3_aa: CASRQDGSEKLFF
cdr3_nt: TGTGCCAGCAGACAAGACGGGAGCGAAAAACTGTTTTTT

v_call: TRBV18
clone_size: .
j_call: TRBJ2-7
d_call: TRBD1
cdr3_aa: CASSPLAGTAGEQYF
cdr3_nt: TGTGCCAGCTCACCGTTAGCCGGGACAGCAGGCGAGCAGTACTTC

v_call: TRBV29-1
clone_size: few
j_call: TRBJ2-1
d_call: .
cdr3_aa: CSVERGSSYNEQFF
cdr3_nt: TGCAGCGTTGAACGCGGAAGCTCCTACAATGAGCAGTTCTTC

v_call: TRBV19
clone_size: .
j_call: TRBJ1-2
d_call: TRBD1
cdr3_aa: CASHLGTASFYGYTF
cdr3_nt: TGTGCCAGTCACCTCGGGACAGCTTCCTTCTATGGCTACACCTTC

v_call: TRBV29-1
clone_size: .
j_call: TRBJ2-6
d_call: .
cdr3_aa: CSDADPGANVLTF
cdr3_nt: TGCAGCGATGCGGACCCTGGGGCCAACGTCCTGACTTTC

v_call: TRBV30
clone_size: few
j_call: TRBJ2-1
d_call: TRBD1
cdr3_aa: CAWSGQGWNEQFF
cdr3_nt: TGTGCCTGGAGCGGACAGGGGTGGAATGAGCAGTTCTTC

v_call: TRBV30
clone_size: .
j_call: TRBJ2-3
d_call: .
cdr3_aa: CAWSAGDTDTQYF
cdr3_nt: TGTGCCTGGAGCGCAGGAGACACGGATACGCAGTATTTT

v_call: TRBV6-6
clone_size: .
j_call: TRBJ2-1
d_call: .
cdr3_aa: CASSYGAGWYNEQFF
cdr3_nt: TGTGCCAGCAGTTACGGGGCAGGCTGGTACAATGAGCAGTTCTTC

v_call: TRBV29-1
clone_size: .
j_call: TRBJ2-5
d_call: .
cdr3_aa: CSVEQGQETQYF
cdr3_nt: TGCAGCGTTGAACAGGGGCAGGAGACCCAGTACTTC

v_call: TRBV7-9
clone_size: few
j_call: TRBJ2-2
d_call: TRBD1
cdr3_aa: CASSLGQPTGELFF
cdr3_nt: TGTGCCAGCAGCCTGGGACAGCCCACCGGGGAGCTGTTTTTT

v_call: TRBV25-1
clone_size: .
j_call: TRBJ2-5
d_call: .
cdr3_aa: CASSRQGETQYF
cdr3_nt: TGTGCCAGCAGCCGGCAGGGAGAGACCCAGTACTTC

v_call: TRBV5-1
clone_size: once
j_call: TRBJ2-5
d_call: .
cdr3_aa: CASSMDVQSETQYF
cdr3_nt: TGCGCCAGCAGCATGGATGTACAGTCCGAGACCCAGTACTTC

v_call: TRBV25-1
clone_size: .
j_call: TRBJ1-2
d_call: .
cdr3_aa: CASSGQDYGYTF
cdr3_nt: TGTGCCAGCAGTGGCCAGGATTATGGCTACACCTTC

v_call: TRBV29-1
clone_size: .
j_call: TRBJ1-2
d_call: .
cdr3_aa: CSVDLGNGYTF
cdr3_nt: TGCAGCGTTGATCTGGGGAATGGCTACACCTTC

v_call: TRBV7-2
clone_size: .
j_call: TRBJ2-7
d_call: TRBD2
cdr3_aa: CASSSGLAGVPYEQYF
cdr3_nt: TGTGCCAGCAGCTCGGGACTAGCGGGGGTACCCTACGAGCAGTACTTC

v_call: TRBV7-9
clone_size: .
j_call: TRBJ2-3
d_call: .
cdr3_aa: CASSLVETFADTQYF
cdr3_nt: TGTGCCAGCAGCTTAGTTGAAACATTCGCAGATACGCAGTATTTT

v_call: TRBV7-8
clone_size: .
j_call: TRBJ1-6
d_call: .
cdr3_aa: CASSLGGGSSYNSPLHF
cdr3_nt: TGTGCCAGCAGCTTAGGTGGAGGGAGCTCCTATAATTCACCCCTCCACTTT

v_call: TRBV7-7
clone_size: once
j_call: TRBJ2-5
d_call: .
cdr3_aa: CASSLAARNGETQYF
cdr3_nt: TGTGCTAGCAGCTTAGCGGCCAGGAATGGAGAGACCCAGTACTTC

v_call: TRBV4-1
clone_size: .
j_call: TRBJ2-5
d_call: .
cdr3_aa: CASSQTTEETQYF
cdr3_nt: TGCGCCAGCAGCCAGACGACAGAAGAGACCCAGTACTTC

v_call: TRBV4-3
clone_size: .
j_call: TRBJ2-1
d_call: .
cdr3_aa: CASSQDTYNEQFF
cdr3_nt: TGCGCCAGCAGCCAAGATACTTACAATGAGCAGTTCTTC

v_call: TRBV7-2
clone_size: .
j_call: TRBJ2-5
d_call: .
cdr3_aa: CASSPPGVQETQYF
cdr3_nt: TGTGCCAGCAGCCCCCCAGGGGTCCAAGAGACCCAGTACTTC

v_call: TRBV29-1
clone_size: .
j_call: TRBJ1-1
d_call: .
cdr3_aa: CSVEDTEAFF
cdr3_nt: TGCAGCGTCGAGGACACTGAAGCTTTCTTT

v_call: TRBV23-1
clone_size: .
j_call: TRBJ2-5
d_call: .
cdr3_aa: CASSHPQGPWETQYF
cdr3_nt: TGCGCCAGCAGTCACCCGCAGGGCCCCTGGGAGACCCAGTACTTC

v_call: TRBV25-1
clone_size: few
j_call: TRBJ2-3
d_call: .
cdr3_aa: CATARSTDTQYF
cdr3_nt: TGTGCCACCGCCCGGAGCACAGATACGCAGTATTTT

v_call: TRBV9
clone_size: .
j_call: TRBJ2-3
d_call: TRBD1
cdr3_aa: CASSVGKTGTGFADTQYF
cdr3_nt: TGTGCCAGCAGCGTAGGGAAGACCGGGACAGGGTTCGCAGATACGCAGTATTTT

v_call: TRBV29-1
clone_size: .
j_call: TRBJ2-7
d_call: .
cdr3_aa: CSVDGGSPYEQYF
cdr3_nt: TGCAGCGTTGATGGGGGCAGCCCCTACGAGCAGTACTTC

v_call: TRBV9
clone_size: .
j_call: TRBJ2-3
d_call: TRBD2
cdr3_aa: CASATSGSTDTQYF
cdr3_nt: TGTGCCAGCGCTACTAGCGGTAGCACAGATACGCAGTATTTT

v_call: TRBV7-9
clone_size: .
j_call: TRBJ2-2
d_call: TRBD1
cdr3_aa: CASSLQGAGELFF
cdr3_nt: TGTGCCAGCAGCTTACAGGGGGCCGGGGAGCTGTTTTTT

v_call: TRBV18
clone_size: .
j_call: TRBJ1-1
d_call: .
cdr3_aa: CASSPPHPGNTEAFF
cdr3_nt: TGTGCCAGCTCACCACCGCACCCAGGGAACACTGAAGCTTTCTTT

v_call: TRBV15
clone_size: .
j_call: TRBJ1-1
d_call: .
cdr3_aa: CATSRDPLNTEAFF
cdr3_nt: TGTGCCACCAGCAGAGATCCCTTGAACACTGAAGCTTTCTTT

v_call: TRBV7-9
clone_size: few
j_call: TRBJ2-2
d_call: TRBD1
cdr3_aa: CASSSTGVTGELFF
cdr3_nt: TGTGCCAGCAGCTCGACAGGGGTCACCGGGGAGCTGTTTTTT

v_call: TRBV25-1
clone_size: .
j_call: TRBJ2-7
d_call: TRBD1
cdr3_aa: CASSGSDRTIYEQYF
cdr3_nt: TGTGCCAGCAGTGGCTCGGACAGGACCATATACGAGCAGTACTTC

v_call: TRBV5-1
clone_size: .
j_call: TRBJ1-2
d_call: TRBD1
cdr3_aa: CASSMDRGGYGYTF
cdr3_nt: TGCGCCAGCAGCATGGACAGGGGCGGCTATGGCTACACCTTC

v_call: TRBV10-2
clone_size: .
j_call: TRBJ2-3
d_call: TRBD2
cdr3_aa: CATVAGFPDTQYF
cdr3_nt: TGCGCCACCGTAGCGGGGTTCCCAGATACGCAGTATTTT

v_call: TRBV28
clone_size: .
j_call: TRBJ1-5
d_call: .
cdr3_aa: CASRVQGQPQHF
cdr3_nt: TGTGCCAGCAGAGTTCAAGGTCAGCCCCAGCATTTT